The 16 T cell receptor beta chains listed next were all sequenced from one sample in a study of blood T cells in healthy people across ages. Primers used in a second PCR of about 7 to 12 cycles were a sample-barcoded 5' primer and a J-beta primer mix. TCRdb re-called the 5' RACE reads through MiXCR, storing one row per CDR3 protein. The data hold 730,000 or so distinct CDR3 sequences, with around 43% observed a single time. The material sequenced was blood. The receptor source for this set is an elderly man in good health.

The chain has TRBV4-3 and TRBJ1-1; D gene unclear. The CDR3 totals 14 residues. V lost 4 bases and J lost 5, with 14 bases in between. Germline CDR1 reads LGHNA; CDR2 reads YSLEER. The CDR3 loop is CASSRAWGSTEAFF. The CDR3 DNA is TGCGCCAGCAGCCGAGCCTGGGGATCAACTGAAGCTTTCTTT.

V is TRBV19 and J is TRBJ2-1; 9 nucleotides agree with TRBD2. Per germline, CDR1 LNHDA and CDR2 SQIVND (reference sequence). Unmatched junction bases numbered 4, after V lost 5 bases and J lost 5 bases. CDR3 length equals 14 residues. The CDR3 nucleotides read TGTGCCAGTAGTTTCTTAGCGGGAGACAATGAGCAGTTCTTC. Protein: CASSFLAGDNEQFF. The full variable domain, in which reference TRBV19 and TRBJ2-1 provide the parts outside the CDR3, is DGGITQSPKYLFRKEGQNVTLSCEQNLNHDAMYWYRQDPGQGLRLIYYSQIVNDFQKGDIAEGYSVSREKKESFPLTVTSAQKNPTAFYLCASSFLAGDNEQFFGPGTRLTVL.

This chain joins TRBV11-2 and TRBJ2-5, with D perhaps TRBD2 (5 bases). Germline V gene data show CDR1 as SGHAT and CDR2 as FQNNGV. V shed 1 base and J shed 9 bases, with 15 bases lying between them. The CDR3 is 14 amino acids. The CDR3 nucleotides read TGTGCCAGCAGCTTAGGGGGTGGGAGTGGGGCCCAGTACTTC. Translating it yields CASSLGGGSGAQYF.

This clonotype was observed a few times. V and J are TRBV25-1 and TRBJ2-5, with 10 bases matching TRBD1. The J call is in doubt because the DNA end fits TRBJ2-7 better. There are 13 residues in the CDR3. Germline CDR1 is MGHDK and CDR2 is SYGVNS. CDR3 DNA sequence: TGTGCCAGCAGTGGGACAGGGGGTTTCGAGCAGTACTTC. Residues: CASSGTGGFEQYF.

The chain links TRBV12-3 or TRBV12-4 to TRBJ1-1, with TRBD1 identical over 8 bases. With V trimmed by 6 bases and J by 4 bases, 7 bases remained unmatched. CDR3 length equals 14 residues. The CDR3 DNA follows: TGTGCCAGCAGGAAACGTGGACAGGGCACTGAAGCTTTCTTT. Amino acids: CASRKRGQGTEAFF.

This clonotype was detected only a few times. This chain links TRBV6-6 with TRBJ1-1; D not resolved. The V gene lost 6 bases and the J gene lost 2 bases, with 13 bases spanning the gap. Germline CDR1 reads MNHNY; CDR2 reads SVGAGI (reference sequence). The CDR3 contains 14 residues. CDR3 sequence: CASSHGGPNTEAFF. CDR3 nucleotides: TGTGCCAGCAGCCACGGAGGTCCAAACACTGAAGCTTTCTTT.

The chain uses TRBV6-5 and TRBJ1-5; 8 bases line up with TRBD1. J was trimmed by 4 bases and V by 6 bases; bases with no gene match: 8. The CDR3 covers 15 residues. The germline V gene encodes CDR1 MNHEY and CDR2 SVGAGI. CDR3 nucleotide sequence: TGTGCCAGCAGCTGGGACAGGAGACCTAATCAGCCCCAGCATTTT. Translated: CASSWDRRPNQPQHF.

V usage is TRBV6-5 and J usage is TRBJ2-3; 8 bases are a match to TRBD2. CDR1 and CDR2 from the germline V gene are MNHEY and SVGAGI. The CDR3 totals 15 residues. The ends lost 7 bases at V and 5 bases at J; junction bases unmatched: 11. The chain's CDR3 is CASTDHRGGKDTQYF. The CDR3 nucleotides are TGTGCCAGCACCGATCATCGCGGGGGGAAAGATACGCAGTATTTT.

The CDR3 DNA sequence: TGTGCCAGCAGCTTAGGCCAGGGGGCCGCTGCCTACGAGCAGTACTTC. This codes for CASSLGQGAAAYEQYF. The rearrangement joins TRBV7-2 to TRBJ2-7, with 8 positions matching TRBD1. CDR1 SGHTA and CDR2 FQGNSA come from the germline V gene. V lost 1 base, J lost 2 bases, and 7 bases stayed unmatched. This CDR3 is built from 16 residues. The whole variable domain, remainder taken from reference TRBV7-2 and TRBJ2-7, is GAGVSQSPSNKVTEKGKDVELRCDPISGHTALYWYRQSLGQGLEFLIYFQGNSAPDKSGLPSDRFSAERTGGSVSTLTIQRTQQEDSAVYLCASSLGQGAAAYEQYFGPGTRLTVT.

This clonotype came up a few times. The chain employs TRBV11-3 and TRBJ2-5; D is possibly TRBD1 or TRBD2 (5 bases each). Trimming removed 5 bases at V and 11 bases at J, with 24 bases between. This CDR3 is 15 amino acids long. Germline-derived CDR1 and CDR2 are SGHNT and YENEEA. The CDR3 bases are TGTGCCAGCAGCCACTCAGGGAGTCGGGGCTACAAGCAGTACTTC. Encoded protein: CASSHSGSRGYKQYF.

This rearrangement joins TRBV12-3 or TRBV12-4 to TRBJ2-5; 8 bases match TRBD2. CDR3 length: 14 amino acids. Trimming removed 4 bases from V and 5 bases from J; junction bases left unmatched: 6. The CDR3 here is CASSWKSGGETQYF. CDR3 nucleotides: TGTGCCAGCAGTTGGAAAAGCGGGGGCGAGACCCAGTACTTC.

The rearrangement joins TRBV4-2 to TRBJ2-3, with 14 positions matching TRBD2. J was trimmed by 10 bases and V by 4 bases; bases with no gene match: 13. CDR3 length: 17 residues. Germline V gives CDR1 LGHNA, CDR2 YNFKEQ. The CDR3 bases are TGTGCCAGCAGCCCAGCCGGGACTAGCGGGAGTAGTGATGCGCAGTATTTT. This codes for CASSPAGTSGSSDAQYF.

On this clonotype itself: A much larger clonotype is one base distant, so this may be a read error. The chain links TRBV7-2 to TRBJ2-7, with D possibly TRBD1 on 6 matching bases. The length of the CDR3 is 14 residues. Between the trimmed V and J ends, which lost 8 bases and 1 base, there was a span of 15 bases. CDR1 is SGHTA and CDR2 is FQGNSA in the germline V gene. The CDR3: CASGLGRGSYEQYF. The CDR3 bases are TGTGCCAGCGGCCTCGGCAGGGGATCCTACGAGCAGTACTTC.

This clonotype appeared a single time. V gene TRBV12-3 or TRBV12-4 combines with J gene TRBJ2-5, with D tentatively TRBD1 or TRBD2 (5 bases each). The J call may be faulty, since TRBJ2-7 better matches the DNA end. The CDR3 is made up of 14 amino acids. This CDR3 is CASILRAGSGEQYF. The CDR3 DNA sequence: TGTGCCAGCATCCTTAGGGCAGGGAGCGGCGAGCAGTACTTC.

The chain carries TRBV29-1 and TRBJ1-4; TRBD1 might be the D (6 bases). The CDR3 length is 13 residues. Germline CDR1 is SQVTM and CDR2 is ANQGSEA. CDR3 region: CSARGAVGEKLFF. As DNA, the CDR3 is TGCAGTGCAAGGGGGGCGGTTGGTGAAAAACTGTTTTTT.

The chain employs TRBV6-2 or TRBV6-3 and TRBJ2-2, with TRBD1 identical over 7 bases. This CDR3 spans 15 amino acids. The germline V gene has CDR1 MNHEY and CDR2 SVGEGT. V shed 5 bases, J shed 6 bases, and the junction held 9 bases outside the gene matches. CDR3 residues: CASSLTGRHAGELFF. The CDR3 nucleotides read TGTGCCAGCAGTCTGACAGGGCGGCACGCCGGGGAGCTGTTTTTT.